This T cell receptor (beta chain) was sequenced for a study of OX40 agonist ivuxolimab in advanced cancers. V lost 5 bases, J lost 6 bases, and 5 bases stayed unmatched. This CDR3 has 13 amino acids. Germline assignment: CDR1 SGHTA and CDR2 FQGTGA. Turning to this clone: The antigen remains unidentified.

Findings of the study overall: Expanded clones were, on average, more numerous among CD8+ T cells than CD4+.

Sequenced by immunoSEQ multiplex PCR; TCRdb stores in-frame clones only, minus some. This sample yields approximately 110,000 clones, of which 85% to 95% are seen a single time; more than 0.7% belongs to the top ten. The chain couples TRBV7-3 to TRBJ2-7, with TRBD1 matching over 9 bases. This clonotype originated in an adult with an advanced solid tumor such as melanoma, head and neck, liver or kidney cancer. Sequencing used CD4+ or CD8+ T cells sorted from blood, obtained in a trial of the OX40 agonist ivuxolimab. CDR3 sequence (DNA): TGTGCCAGCAGCCGGGACAGGGAAAGCGAGCAGTACTTC. This encodes CASSRDRESEQYF.